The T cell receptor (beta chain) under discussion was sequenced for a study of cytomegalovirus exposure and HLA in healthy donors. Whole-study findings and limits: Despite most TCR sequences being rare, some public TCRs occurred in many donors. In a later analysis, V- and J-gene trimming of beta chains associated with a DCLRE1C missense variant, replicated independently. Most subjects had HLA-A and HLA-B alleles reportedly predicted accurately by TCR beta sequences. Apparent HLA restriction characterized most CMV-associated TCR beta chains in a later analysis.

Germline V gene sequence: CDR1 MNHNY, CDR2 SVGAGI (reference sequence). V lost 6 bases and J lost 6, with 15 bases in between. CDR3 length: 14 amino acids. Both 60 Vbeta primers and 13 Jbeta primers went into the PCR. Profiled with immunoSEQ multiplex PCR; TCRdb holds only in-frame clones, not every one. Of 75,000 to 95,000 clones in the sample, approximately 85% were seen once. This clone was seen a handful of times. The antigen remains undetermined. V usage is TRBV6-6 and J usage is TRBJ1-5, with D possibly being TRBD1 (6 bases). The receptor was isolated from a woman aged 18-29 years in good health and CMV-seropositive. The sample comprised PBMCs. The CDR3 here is CASSFLQGIQPQHF. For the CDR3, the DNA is TGTGCCAGCAGCTTCCTCCAGGGGATTCAGCCCCAGCATTTT.